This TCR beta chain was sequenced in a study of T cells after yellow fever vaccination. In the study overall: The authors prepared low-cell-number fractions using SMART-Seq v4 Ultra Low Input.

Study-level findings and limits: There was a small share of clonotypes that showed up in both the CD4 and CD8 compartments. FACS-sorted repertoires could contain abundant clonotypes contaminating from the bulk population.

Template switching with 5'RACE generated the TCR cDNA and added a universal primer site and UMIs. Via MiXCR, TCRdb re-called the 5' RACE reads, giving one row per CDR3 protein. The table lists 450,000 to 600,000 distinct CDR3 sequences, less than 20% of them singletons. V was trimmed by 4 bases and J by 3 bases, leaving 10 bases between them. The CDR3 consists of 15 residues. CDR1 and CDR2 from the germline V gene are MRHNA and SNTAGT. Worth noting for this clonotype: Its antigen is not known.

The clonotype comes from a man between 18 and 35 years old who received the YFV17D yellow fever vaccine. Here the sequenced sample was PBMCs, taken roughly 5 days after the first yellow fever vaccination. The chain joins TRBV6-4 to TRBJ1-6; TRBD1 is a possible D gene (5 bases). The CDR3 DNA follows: TGTGCCAGCAGTGCTGTGGGGGACTATAATTCACCCCTCCACTTT. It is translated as CASSAVGDYNSPLHF.